This TCR beta chain was retrieved from a study of blood T cell repertoires in COVID-19. Overall study: COVID-19 samples collected from the United States, Italy and Spain covered acute and convalescent phases. Sources were T cells, B-cell-depleted T cells, or PBMCs; the material itself was cDNA or gDNA.

Authors' analysis steps: Amplification of reference gene primers provided the estimated nucleated cell counts. TCRdb's copy holds only in-frame clones and misses some; the assay was immunoSEQ multiplex PCR. The DNA was the basis for D and trimming; V, J and clone size are from that table. The sample contains around 140,000 clones, approximately 84% of which appear only once. This clone appeared a single time. The CDR3 has 17 amino acids. Trimming removed 3 bases from V and 2 bases from J, with 17 bases in between. CDR1 is LNHDA, CDR2 SQIVND, per germline (reference sequence). This receptor was identified in an elderly woman with acute or convalescent COVID-19. The material sequenced was peripheral blood. The chain has TRBV19 and TRBJ1-5, with D possibly being TRBD1 (5 bases). The CDR3 DNA reads TGTGCCAGTAGTATTAGCAGGGAAGGTGGCGGCAATCAGCCCCAGCATTTT. Amino acid sequence: CASSISREGGGNQPQHF.